Listed below are T cell receptor beta chains from one sample, sequenced in a study of metastatic and nonmetastatic thyroid tumors. TCRdb re-clonotyped the PCR reads via MiXCR. The table shows about 52,000 clones, with under 20% occurring only once. The sample comprised blood. Receptors originate from a female donor with papillary thyroid cancer or a benign thyroid nodule (not recorded which). Some clones in this sample may be carry-over from other donors' samples. The CDR3 runs from the conserved cysteine through the conserved F or W. Fields, in order: clone size, J gene, V gene, D gene, CDR3 DNA, CDR3 protein. A D gene is named only where the DNA matches it firmly. Clone sizes are given selectively: once, few, many, or a class where the clone is expanded.

- TRBJ2-1 TRBV11-3 TRBD2 TGTGCCAGCAGCTCGAAAGGACTAGCGGGATTGGCCTACAATGAGCAGTTCTTC CASSSKGLAGLAYNEQFF
many TRBJ2-5 TRBV15 TRBD1 TGTGCCACCAGCAGAGGACAGGGCCTCTCGGGGGAGACCCAGTACTTC CATSRGQGLSGETQYF
- TRBJ2-1 TRBV4-2 - TGTGCCAGCATCCACCCCACCCGGACGGGGGACAATGAGCAGTTCTTC CASIHPTRTGDNEQFF
many TRBJ2-3 TRBV4-1 - TGCGCCAGCAGCCAAGATCTATCTAGCACAGATACGCAGTATTTT CASSQDLSSTDTQYF
many TRBJ2-1 TRBV2 - TGTGCCAGCAGTTCAGACAGATCATACAATGAGCAGTTCTTC CASSSDRSYNEQFF
many TRBJ1-1 TRBV6-1 - TGTGCCAGCAGTGAGACAACAATGAACACTGAAGCTTTCTTT CASSETTMNTEAFF
many TRBJ1-2 TRBV4-1 - TGCGCCAGCAGCCAAGAAGGCGTCCGGACACCGCGCTTCTATGGCTACACCTTC CASSQEGVRTPRFYGYTF
- TRBJ1-4 TRBV12-5 - TGTGCCAGTGGTTTGAAGGTCAGGCCTAATGAAAAACTGTTTTTT CASGLKVRPNEKLFF
many TRBJ1-5 TRBV6-1 - TGTGCCAGCAGTCTAAGCCGGAGGGTACACAATCAGCCCCAGCATTTT CASSLSRRVHNQPQHF
- TRBJ2-3 TRBV20-1 - TGCAGTGCTAGAGATCGGAGCGATAGCACAGATACGCAGTATTTT CSARDRSDSTDTQYF
many TRBJ2-2 TRBV20-1 - TGCAGTGCTAGTGAGATAGGGAAGGACACCGGGGAGCTGTTTTTT CSASEIGKDTGELFF
many TRBJ2-7 TRBV7-3 TRBD2 TGTGCCAGCAGCTTAACGCGGCGGGAGCGGCAGTACTTC CASSLTRRERQYF
many TRBJ2-3 TRBV6-1 TRBD2 TGTGCCAGCAGACAAGCGGGGCCAAGCACAGATACGCAGTATTTT CASRQAGPSTDTQYF
many TRBJ2-1 TRBV6-7 - TGTGCCAGCAGTTACGGCCCAGTGGGCTTCCCCAACAATGAGCAGTTCTTC CASSYGPVGFPNNEQFF
- TRBJ1-5 TRBV5-6 - TGTGCCAGCAGCCCTCGGGGGGGATGGGGTGGAAGCAATCGGCCCCAGCATTTT CASSPRGGWGGSNRPQHF
- TRBJ2-5 TRBV19 - TGTGCCAGTATTATAAAGGGACTGGGGCGGGAGACCCAGTACTTC CASIIKGLGRETQYF
many TRBJ2-3 TRBV30 - TGTGCCTGGAGTGTTACAGGGATCACAGATACGCAGTATTTT CAWSVTGITDTQYF
many TRBJ2-3 TRBV5-1 - TGCGCCAGCAGCTTGGGACCCGGCGGGACGACAGATACGCAGTATTTT CASSLGPGGTTDTQYF
many TRBJ2-1 TRBV10-1 - TGCGCCAGCAGTGAGTCTAAGGCGGGCTACTACAATGAGCAGTTCTTC CASSESKAGYYNEQFF
many TRBJ2-2 TRBV12-5 - TGTGCTAGTGGTTTGGGATCGGGGGACACCGGGGAGCTGTTTTTT CASGLGSGDTGELFF
many TRBJ2-2 TRBV29-1 - TGCAGCGTTGATTTCCCGAACACCGGGGAGCTGTTTTTT CSVDFPNTGELFF
many TRBJ1-5 TRBV19 TRBD1 TGTGCCAGTAGTACCGGGACAGAAACACCTTATAGCAATCAGCCCCAGCATTTT CASSTGTETPYSNQPQHF
many TRBJ1-1 TRBV28 TRBD1 TGTGCCAGCAACCCGACAGGGGGGAACACTGAAGCTTTCTTT CASNPTGGNTEAFF
- TRBJ2-1 TRBV6-1 - TGTGCCAGCAGTGAAGCGCTTCACTGTAGGTCCTACAATGAGCAGTTCTTC CASSEALHCRSYNEQFF
- TRBJ1-6 TRBV6-2/TRBV6-3 - TGTGCCAGCAGTTACTCGTATGGGGTCGCGAGATCACCCCTCCACTTT CASSYSYGVARSPLHF
many TRBJ1-5 TRBV19 - TGTGCCAGTTCGGGTTTACGGGAAAATCAGCCCCAGCATTTT CASSGLRENQPQHF
many TRBJ2-6 TRBV24-1 TRBD2 TGTGCCACCAGTGATTCACCGGGGGGGGTCTCTGGGGCCAACGTCCTGACTTTC CATSDSPGGVSGANVLTF
few TRBJ2-1 TRBV12-3/TRBV12-4 TRBD1 TGTGCCAGCAGTAGGGACAGGGATGAGCAGTTCTTC CASSRDRDEQFF
many TRBJ2-1 TRBV5-8 - TGTGCCAGCAGGACACACGGGGTCCTAAAAGGGCAGTTCTTC CASRTHGVLKGQFF
- TRBJ2-7 TRBV19 - TGTGCCAGTAGTATTTCGGCCGTATCTGGAGTGGACGAGCAGTACTTC CASSISAVSGVDEQYF
many TRBJ2-1 TRBV7-8 TRBD1 TGTGCCAGCAGCCCCACAGGGGTCTTAAGCTCCTACAATGAGCAGTTCTTC CASSPTGVLSSYNEQFF